This entry concerns a single TCR beta chain. This specimen comes from a study of blood T cell repertoires in COVID-19. The V and J ends lost 2 bases and 3 bases, in that order; junction bases with no gene match: 4. This CDR3 contains 15 residues. Measured with immunoSEQ multiplex PCR; TCRdb has only the in-frame clones, and not every one. Among around 170,000 clones listed, about 86% were seen once. Sequences were obtained from peripheral blood. This TCR was sampled from a man aged 25-45 years with active or convalescent COVID-19. The chain combines TRBV23-1 with TRBJ2-3; 8 bases map to TRBD1. TRBV23-1 is an open reading frame whose function is uncertain. The CDR3: CASSQGQGRTDTQYF. CDR3 coding DNA: TGCGCCAGCAGTCAAGGACAGGGTAGGACAGATACGCAGTATTTT.